This paragraph covers one T cell receptor beta chain sequence. The data stem from a study of blood T cell repertoires in COVID-19. In the original workflow: Estimated nucleated cell counts came from reference gene primer amplification. The assay was immunoSEQ multiplex PCR, and TCRdb's table has in-frame clones only and misses some. The V and J calls and clone size are taken from that table; D and trimming were inferred from the DNA. The table records 100,000 to 150,000 clones, around 85% of them present only once. This CDR3 is built from 11 residues. The germline gives CDR1 SNHLY, CDR2 FYNNEI. The J segment lost 15 bases and the V segment lost 2 bases, leaving 4 bases of the junction unmatched.

The source is a man aged 25 to 45 with COVID-19, enrolled during active disease. The sequencing sample was made of peripheral blood. The chain carries TRBV2 and TRBJ2-1; TRBD1 agrees at 7 bases. The DNA for the CDR3 is TGTGCCAGCAGTGAAAGCAGGGGGTGGTTCTTC. Protein sequence: CASSESRGWFF. Full variable domain (rest looked up from reference TRBV2 and TRBJ2-1): EPEVTQTPSHQVTQMGQEVILRCVPISNHLYFYWYRQILGQKVEFLVSFYNNEISEKSEIFDDQFSVERPDGSNFTLKIRSTKLEDSAMYFCASSESRGWFFGPGTRLTVL.